These 9 T cell receptor beta chains were all obtained from the same sample, sequenced in a study of blood T cell repertoires in COVID-19. Sequenced by immunoSEQ multiplex PCR; TCRdb stores in-frame clones only, minus some. The data hold about 200,000 clones, with around nine tenths observed a single time. The specimen sequenced was peripheral blood. The receptors derive from a man in his forties or fifties with COVID-19, enrolled during active disease.

The V and J genes are TRBV9 and TRBJ2-1; 7 bases are a match to TRBD1. The trim removed 3 bases at V and 7 bases at J, leaving 13 bases unmatched. The germline V gene has CDR1 SGDLS and CDR2 YYNGEE. This CDR3 comprises 16 residues. CDR3: CASSAHWGQFLNEQFF. In DNA, the CDR3 is TGTGCCAGCAGCGCCCACTGGGGACAGTTTCTGAATGAGCAGTTCTTC.

The V gene is TRBV6-5, the J gene TRBJ1-2; TRBD1 aligns across 7 bases. V lost 7 bases, J lost 3 bases, and 11 bases stayed unmatched. The V gene's germline CDR1 is MNHEY and CDR2 SVGAGI. This CDR3 contains 15 residues. Here the CDR3 DNA reads TGTGCCAGCACCCCGACAGGGCGTGAATACTATGGCTACACCTTC. This sequence encodes CASTPTGREYYGYTF.

This clone was found once. The V and J genes are TRBV6-6 and TRBJ1-2; 12 nucleotides line up with TRBD1. V was pared by 6 bases and J by 4 bases, with 9 bases of the junction left unmatched. The V gene's germline CDR1 is MNHNY and CDR2 SVGAGI (reference sequence). CDR3 length: 16 amino acids. CDR3 loop: CASSLPGQGASYGYTF. The CDR3 nucleotides read TGTGCCAGCAGCCTCCCGGGACAGGGGGCGAGCTATGGCTACACCTTC.

The chain recombines TRBV9 with TRBJ2-2, with D perhaps matching TRBD2 (6 bases). CDR1 SGDLS and CDR2 YYNGEE come from the germline V gene. Trimming removed 0 bases from V and 7 bases from J, with 19 bases in between. CDR3 length: 17 residues. The CDR3 region has the DNA TGTGCCAGCAGCGTAGGGGGCGGGGACGTAATCGGCGGGGAGCTGTTTTTT. Translation: CASSVGGGDVIGGELFF.

This chain uses TRBV7-2 with TRBJ1-6, with D perhaps TRBD1 (5 bases). The CDR3 spans 13 residues. CDR1 and CDR2 (germline): SGHTA, FQGNSA. V was cut by 5 bases and J by 7 bases, with 9 bases left in between. The CDR3 sequence: CASSTGGNSPLHF. In DNA, the CDR3 is TGTGCCAGCAGCACCGGGGGGAATTCACCCCTCCACTTT.

This clone appeared once. V usage is TRBV9 and J usage is TRBJ2-3; D possibly corresponds to TRBD2 (6 bases). CDR3 length: 15 amino acids. Trimming pared 9 bases from V and 0 bases from J, leaving 17 bases between. Germline values: CDR1 SGDLS, CDR2 YYNGEE. The CDR3 sequence is CATSPGGASTDTQYF. The CDR3 bases are TGTGCCACATCCCCCGGCGGGGCTAGCACAGATACGCAGTATTTT.

This rearrangement joins TRBV7-3 to TRBJ2-1; the match to TRBD2 covers 10 bases. Germline trimming cut 2 bases from V and 5 bases from J; bases unmatched to any gene: 6. The CDR3 is 16 amino acids. Germline CDR1 and CDR2: SGHTA and FQGTGA. The DNA for the CDR3 is TGTGCCAGCAGCTTAGGGTCTAGCGGGGGACACAATGAGCAGTTCTTC. Translating gives CASSLGSSGGHNEQFF.

V usage is TRBV2 and J usage is TRBJ1-1; 7 bases are a match to TRBD1. The CDR3 spans 15 residues. J lost 1 base, V lost 2 bases, and 4 bases had no gene match. CDR1 is SNHLY, CDR2 FYNNEI, per germline. CDR3 sequence: CASSERGLRNTEAFF. CDR3 bases: TGTGCCAGCAGTGAAAGGGGGCTGAGGAACACTGAAGCTTTCTTT.

The J gene is TRBJ2-7, the V gene TRBV5-1; the match to TRBD1 covers 7 bases. The length of the CDR3 is 16 residues. V was pared by 4 bases and J by 4 bases, with 14 bases of the junction left unmatched. The V gene's germline CDR1 is SGHRS and CDR2 YFSETQ. The CDR3 reads CASSAGLGGLLYEQYF. The CDR3 DNA reads TGCGCCAGCAGCGCGGGCTTAGGGGGCTTACTTTACGAGCAGTACTTC.